What follows describes a single T cell receptor (beta chain). The target of this receptor is not known. Nothing much larger sits one base from this clone, and base qualities are not available. These data are taken from a study of cytomegalovirus exposure and HLA in healthy donors listed by TCRdb under 2017. With respect to the entire study: In an earlier analysis of under 750 of the donors, approximately 300 Gb of sequence data and 90 million to 130 million unique TCR beta sequences from 150 million to 200 million T cells were reported. About 300 gigabases of sequencing data and tens of millions of unique TCR sequences were included in an early release covering several hundred HLA-typed donors. Of the 350 to 450 genotyped donors, over 70% fell in the genetic ancestry cluster associated with self-reported Caucasian donors. The study aimed to test whether cataloging public T cell receptors could reveal signatures of past pathogen exposure. The study profiled the T cell repertoires of 500 to 800 subjects by immunosequencing and related them to cytomegalovirus serostatus. A separate validation cohort of approximately 120 different subjects was used in addition to the approximately 640-subject first cohort. To predict cytomegalovirus infection status, the study combined high-throughput TCR immunosequencing, statistical association of individual TCRs with disease status, and machine learning. To study patterns of TCR occurrence, a later analysis re-analyzed previously published TCR beta repertoires from around 660 donors and added high-resolution HLA genotyping. Rather than using new phenotypic data, the later analysis identified candidate immune exposures from TCR beta sequences and from how often those sequences occurred across donors. To decide whether each TCR beta V gene segment behaved as functional or pseudogenic, an earlier analysis of fewer than 750 of the donors relied on high-throughput TCR beta sequencing. Donor age, sex, ethnicity and CMV serostatus were compiled together with the repertoire data. In a later genetic analysis, genome-wide SNP genotypes for about three fifths of the 666 donors were used, and that subset was treated as a discovery cohort. Every discovery cohort repertoire had been produced on one sequencing platform. HLA typing included class I and class II loci at four-digit resolution. The number of typed donors differed by locus: about 629-640 for A, B, C, DRB1 and DQB1; 500 to 550 for DQA1; 606 for DPA1; and about 450 for DPB1. Because of strong linkage in the cohort, roughly five DR-DQ haplotypes were treated as single units for association and clustering. Among 350 to 400 genotyped donors of the cohort, an average of approximately 240,000 unique TCR beta nucleotide sequences were sequenced per donor, approximately 20% of them non-productive.

The method behind the library was the immunoSEQ multiplex PCR assay. For the multiplex PCR, a mixture combining 60 forward primers for TCR Vbeta segments and 13 reverse primers for TCR Jbeta segments was used. A multiplex PCR assay on genomic DNA amplified the CDR3 region of rearranged TCR beta genes. The amplified TCR beta libraries were sequenced on the Illumina HiSeq System as 87-base-pair reads. From the authors' description of their analysis: Across the 500 to 850 repertoires, a later analysis counted approximately 83 million unique TCR beta chains, around 11 million of which were shared by at least two donors. A nearest-neighbor algorithm error-corrected the raw reads and collapsed the reads into unique sequences, merging closely related sequences to remove PCR and sequencing errors. V, D and J gene segments were assigned by aligning CDR3 sequences to IMGT reference sequences. For a sequence to be retained, at least a six-nucleotide match to both a V gene segment and a J gene segment was required. Rearrangements were classified as productive when the CDR3 lacked stop codons and remained in frame with V and J, and all other rearrangements were classified as non-productive. CDR3 was defined by IMGT convention, running from the second conserved V-encoded cysteine to the conserved J-encoded phenylalanine. In an earlier analysis of approximately 500 of the donors, sequences lacking an unambiguous match to a single V gene segment were excluded. In an earlier analysis of 587 of the donors, a V segment was called functional when productive rearrangements were above 56.7%, and segregating when the standard deviation between donors exceeded 5%. A statistical classification framework was built for diagnosing cytomegalovirus status from the catalog of TCR beta chain sequences. A later analysis assigned V and J genes by comparing TCR nucleotide sequences with IMGT/GENE-DB human TR gene sequences. The TCRdist pipeline was used in a later analysis to assign CDR3 sequences and most-parsimonious VDJ recombination scenarios. In a later analysis, every TCR beta chain was defined by the combination of its CDR3 amino acid sequence and its V-gene family, and reads without a unique V-gene family were dropped. A later analysis removed roughly 590 highly shared, low-generation-probability nucleotide sequences to deal with suspected cross-contamination and a sequencing artifact. In a later analysis, a clonal expansion index was calculated for each public chain from normalized within-repertoire ranks of inferred template counts. Generation probabilities in a later analysis came from a VDJ recombination model fitted to out-of-frame rearrangements, and those results were checked against IGoR. A later analysis scored TCR-TCR, TCR-HLA and TCR-CMV co-occurrence with hypergeometric tests, applying a repertoire-size bias correction to TCR pairs. A later analysis estimated false discovery rates by permuting HLA or CMV assignments 20 times. In a later analysis, co-occurring TCRs were grouped using DBSCAN, with TCRdist sequence similarity added in when clustering inside HLA-allele-positive subsets. For co-occurrence clustering, repertoires with fewer than 30,000 or more than 120,000 public chains were excluded, along with roughly 5 repertoires with anomalous nucleotide sharing. Drawn from immuneACCESS, this table holds only the in-frame rearrangements with V and J called that TCRdb kept. Clones are partly lost; checked studies trace under half to an unresolved V gene and leave the rest unexplained. V, J and clone size derive from that table, while D and trimming were established from the DNA sequence. This sample lists 200,000 to 250,000 clones; less than 85% were detected once. Of the sample, 0.63% falls within the top ten clones.

CDR1 and CDR2 were assigned from the germline V gene as MDHEN and SYDVKM. The cysteine opens and the phenylalanine closes a CDR3 of 15 amino acids. Here the CDR3 DNA is all that survives: 45 bases in frame from base 1. V lost 2 bases and J lost 8 bases; the stretch between them is 16 bases long. In total, 600 or so healthy bone marrow donors made up the cohort. At the time of sampling, every cohort member was nominally healthy, though immune exposures that went unrecorded were likely present. The donor was CMV seronegative and belonged to the group of more than 300 seronegative cohort members. Each donor provided a peripheral blood sample, and peripheral blood mononuclear cells were used for TCR beta sequencing. Genomic DNA was extracted from the blood cell samples with the Qiagen DNeasy Blood Extraction Kit. General study outcomes and caveats: Some 16 rarely observed V segments, including chromosome 9 orphons, were excluded from the earlier analysis of about 500 of the donors because counts were too low. The study gave a list of about 160 TCR beta chains associated with cytomegalovirus. When HLA alleles, especially DR and DQ, strongly co-occurred, TCR associations were difficult to assign to individual alleles. Only TCR beta chains were sequenced in this cohort, and the absence of alpha or paired-chain data limited detectable features. Most TCR sequences were observed very rarely across donors, whereas some public TCRs were present in many individuals. Because HLA typing was unavailable for some donors at each locus, only the typed subset was used in association tests. An association between a missense DCLRE1C variant and V-gene and J-gene trimming of TCR beta chains was found in a later genetic analysis and replicated in an independent cohort. Because the 87-base-pair reads could not distinguish some IMGT-functional V segments, including TRBV6-2 and TRBV6-3, those segments were excluded. A later analysis found that HLA-associated TCR beta chains were more clonally expanded and had lower generation probabilities than equally common non-associated chains. In a later genetic analysis, fewer N-insertions in productive TCRs were reported among donors in an Asian-associated ancestry cluster than the roughly 670-donor mean. Correlated functional status among segregating V segments might reflect linkage disequilibrium, but an unknown experimental factor could not be ruled out. The authors suggested that the approach could potentially be extended to other disease states and immunological phenotypes. In both the original and validation cohorts, the classifier was reported to diagnose cytomegalovirus status with high specificity and sensitivity. Several of the top co-occurrence clusters appeared to be linked to parvovirus B19, influenza, CMV and Epstein-Barr virus, according to a later analysis. The presence/absence analyses assumed that sequencing depth was roughly uniform across donors, and that assumption may not be true. A further reported finding was that TCR beta sequences accurately predicted the HLA-A and HLA-B alleles for most subjects in the first cohort. Broadly in line with IMGT annotations, most TCR beta V segments showed up in productive rearrangements about 90% or about 30% of the time in an earlier analysis of approximately 640 of the donors. According to a later analysis, TCR association rates differed among HLA loci, with DRB1 alleles showing the most associated TCRs and HLA-C alleles showing the fewest. For the cohort, immune exposure information was limited to CMV serostatus. A group of highly shared sequence variants was considered likely to be a technical artifact of the sequencing pipeline. In a later analysis, most CMV-associated TCR beta chains were found to appear HLA-restricted, with HLA associations seemingly driven largely by CMV exposure. In vitro tests confirmed that three of the cytomegalovirus-associated TCR beta chains recognize cytomegalovirus antigens. In a later analysis, around 17,000 TCR beta sequences were associated with specific HLA alleles at a false discovery rate of 0.05.

Here the chain combines TRBV28 and TRBJ2-1; perhaps TRBD1 is the D gene, with 5 bases matching. What was sequenced was PBMCs. The source of this sequence is a man between 18 and 29 years old in good health and CMV-seronegative. CDR3 reads: CASSLGVRGRDEQFF. The base sequence is TGTGCCAGCAGTTTAGGGGTTAGGGGTAGGGATGAGCAGTTCTTC.